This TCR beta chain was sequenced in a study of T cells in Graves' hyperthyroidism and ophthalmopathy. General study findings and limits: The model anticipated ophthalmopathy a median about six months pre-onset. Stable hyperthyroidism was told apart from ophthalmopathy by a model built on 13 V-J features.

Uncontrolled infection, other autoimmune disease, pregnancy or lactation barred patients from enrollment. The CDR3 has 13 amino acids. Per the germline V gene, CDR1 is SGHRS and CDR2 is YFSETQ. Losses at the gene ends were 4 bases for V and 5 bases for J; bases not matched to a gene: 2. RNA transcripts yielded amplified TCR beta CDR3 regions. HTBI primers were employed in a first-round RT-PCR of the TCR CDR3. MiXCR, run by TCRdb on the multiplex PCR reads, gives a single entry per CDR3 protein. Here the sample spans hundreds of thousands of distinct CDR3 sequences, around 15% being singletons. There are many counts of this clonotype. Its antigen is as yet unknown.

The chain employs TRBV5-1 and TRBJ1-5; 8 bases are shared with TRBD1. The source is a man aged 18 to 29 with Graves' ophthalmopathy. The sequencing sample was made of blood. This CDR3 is CASSIQGDQPQHF. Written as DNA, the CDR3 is TGCGCCAGCAGCATACAGGGGGATCAGCCCCAGCATTTT.